A single T cell receptor beta chain is shown here with its context. Other DNA sequences in this sample translate to the same CDR3. The naive CD8 subset, CD45RO-negative cells positively selected for CCR7, excluded terminally differentiated effector memory CD45RA+ cells. In the sorted-subset replicate PCRs, around 220 ng DNA, around 30,000 T cell genomes, was used. Clones were read by immunoSEQ multiplex PCR, and TCRdb kept only the in-frame ones, dropping some. The data show around 620,000 clones, approximately 95% seen once. CDR1 and CDR2 (germline): MNHEY, SMNVEV (reference sequence). The CDR3 contains 14 residues. V dropped 3 bases and J dropped 4; count of bases not matched to a gene: 5. This entry comes from a study of shared clonotypes between healthy human individuals. As for the study in general: The donor group consisted of two women and three men, aged 18 to 49.

Sequencing used naive CD8+ T cells sorted from blood. This receptor was obtained from a woman aged 30 to 39 in good health. The chain couples TRBV27 to TRBJ2-7, with TRBD1 matching 8 bases. CDR3 sequence reads: CASSFAGGPYEQYF. The CDR3 nucleotides are TGTGCCAGCAGTTTTGCAGGGGGCCCATACGAGCAGTACTTC.